The 18 T cell receptor beta chains reported below all come from one sample, sequenced in a study of OX40 agonist ivuxolimab in advanced cancers. Profiled with immunoSEQ multiplex PCR; TCRdb holds only in-frame clones, not every one. This table has fewer than 45,000 clones, about 89% appearing once. The input for sequencing was CD4+ or CD8+ T cells sorted from blood, taken in a trial of the OX40 agonist ivuxolimab. Every receptor here comes from an adult with an advanced solid tumor such as melanoma, head and neck, liver or kidney cancer.

The chain recombines TRBV19 with TRBJ2-1; 8 bases match TRBD2. Germline values: CDR1 LNHDA, CDR2 SQIVND (reference sequence). The CDR3 consists of 15 residues. With 3 bases clipped from V and 4 bases from J, the junction kept 5 bases outside the gene matches. The CDR3 reads CASSMISGSYNEQFF. The DNA for the CDR3 is TGTGCCAGTAGTATGATCAGCGGGAGTTACAATGAGCAGTTCTTC.

The chain uses TRBV28 and TRBJ2-2; D might be TRBD2 (5 bases). Germline CDR1 is MDHEN and CDR2 is SYDVKM. The CDR3 contains 13 residues. The V end lost 3 bases, the J end lost 8 bases, and 10 bases lay between the germline ends. For the CDR3, the DNA is TGTGCCAGCAGTTTGGTGTGGGAGGGGGAGCTGTTTTTT. Protein product: CASSLVWEGELFF.

V gene TRBV7-8 combines with J gene TRBJ1-3, with a tentative D call TRBD1 (6 bases). CDR1 and CDR2 (germline): SGHVS, FQNEAQ. The V and J ends lost 0 bases and 2 bases respectively, with 11 bases between them. The CDR3 has 16 residues. The CDR3: CASSLAGGAAGNTIYF. The CDR3 DNA reads TGTGCCAGCAGCTTAGCGGGGGGGGCGGCTGGAAACACCATATATTTT.

The gene calls are TRBV2 and TRBJ1-2, with D perhaps matching TRBD1 (5 bases). This CDR3 is built from 13 residues. Germline assignment: CDR1 SNHLY and CDR2 FYNNEI. V was pared by 4 bases and J by 4 bases, with 10 bases between. The CDR3 bases are TGTGCCAGCAGTGCAGGGTTAGGCTATGGCTACACCTTC. Translated, it gives CASSAGLGYGYTF.

The chain couples TRBV5-1 to TRBJ2-2; possible D gene TRBD2, 5 bases. Trimming removed 1 base from V and 6 bases from J, with 13 bases in between. CDR1 and CDR2 from the germline V gene are SGHRS and YFSETQ. This CDR3 contains 15 residues. CDR3 in DNA: TGCGCCAGCAGCTTGCTGGAGGATGTGGCCGGGGAGCTGTTTTTT. Protein: CASSLLEDVAGELFF.

The J gene is TRBJ2-1, the V gene TRBV19; 10 nucleotides match TRBD1. Germline lookup yields CDR1 LNHDA and CDR2 SQIVND (reference sequence). The J segment lost 7 bases and the V segment lost 4 bases, leaving 7 bases of the junction unmatched. The CDR3 spans 15 residues. The CDR3 loop reads CASSTRQGAVNEQFF. In nucleotides, the CDR3 is TGTGCCAGTAGTACCCGACAGGGGGCGGTAAATGAGCAGTTCTTC.

The rearrangement links TRBV9 to TRBJ1-5; a weak D match, TRBD1 (5 bases). Germline values: CDR1 SGDLS, CDR2 YYNGEE. The CDR3 is made up of 14 amino acids. V lost 0 bases, J lost 1 base, and 5 bases lay in between. The CDR3 region is CASSVGGSNQPQHF. CDR3 sequence (DNA): TGTGCCAGCAGCGTAGGGGGGAGCAATCAGCCCCAGCATTTT.

This chain joins TRBV27 and TRBJ1-2; D might be TRBD1 (5 bases). The germline V and J ends were trimmed by 4 bases and 4 bases, with 10 bases remaining between them. This CDR3 is 13 amino acids long. Germline-derived CDR1 and CDR2 are MNHEY and SMNVEV (reference sequence). DNA of the CDR3: TGTGCCAGCAGTTCGCGGGACGGCTATGGCTACACCTTC. Protein sequence: CASSSRDGYGYTF.

The chain is built from TRBV9 and TRBJ2-1; 11 nucleotides match TRBD2. CDR1 is SGDLS and CDR2 is YYNGEE in the germline V gene. The CDR3 is 16 residues long. Losses at the gene ends were 2 bases for V and 2 bases for J; bases not matched to a gene: 3. The DNA of the CDR3 is TGTGCCAGCAGCGTGGATAGCGGGGGGGCCTACAATGAGCAGTTCTTC. It translates to CASSVDSGGAYNEQFF.

V and J are TRBV2 and TRBJ2-3; D remains ambiguous. The CDR3 is 14 residues long. Germline V lookup: CDR1 SNHLY, CDR2 FYNNEI. Trimming took 5 bases from V and 1 from J, leaving 10 bases between them. In nucleotides, the CDR3 is TGTGCCAGCAGTACGCAGAGACGCACAGATACGCAGTATTTT. It yields the protein CASSTQRRTDTQYF.

CDR3 nucleotides: TGTGCCAGCAGAGCGAGAATGGGTCAGGTGAGGATGAACACTGAAGCTTTCTTT. As protein: CASRARMGQVRMNTEAFF. V is TRBV28 and J is TRBJ1-1; D is undetermined. The CDR3 is made up of 18 amino acids. V lost 6 bases and J 0 bases, leaving 23 bases between the germline ends. CDR1 is MDHEN, CDR2 SYDVKM, per germline.

V is TRBV21-1 and J is TRBJ1-5; the DNA was not used to check the table's D call, TRBD1. TRBV21-1 is recorded as a pseudogene. The CDR3 runs to 16 residues. CDR3 sequence (DNA): TGTGCCAGCAGCAAAGGTAGAACAGGGCAGGATCAGCCCCAGCATTTT. This encodes CASSKGRTGQDQPQHF.

V gene TRBV7-9 combines with J gene TRBJ2-5; D remains ambiguous. Trimming cost V 4 bases and J 3 bases, with 6 bases left between them. This CDR3 region has 12 residues. Germline CDR1 reads SEHNR; CDR2 reads FQNEAQ (reference sequence). The CDR3 DNA sequence: TGTGCCAGCAGCTCCCCGGAAGAGACCCAGTACTTC. It yields the protein CASSSPEETQYF.

This chain joins TRBV11-2 and TRBJ1-2, with D perhaps TRBD1 (6 bases). The CDR3 is 15 residues long. Germline CDR1 and CDR2: SGHAT and FQNNGV. The V end lost 5 bases, the J end lost 3 bases, and 16 bases lay between the germline ends. CDR3: CASSTPNRVHYGYTF. The CDR3, as DNA: TGTGCCAGCAGCACCCCTAACAGGGTGCACTATGGCTACACCTTC.

V is TRBV7-9 and J is TRBJ1-5; 7 bases fit TRBD1. The CDR3 has 16 residues. Trimming took 1 base from V and 3 from J; bases not matched to a gene: 6. Germline values: CDR1 SEHNR, CDR2 FQNEAQ (reference sequence). In nucleotides, the CDR3 is TGTGCCAGCAGCTTAGGACAGGGAGGCTACAATCAGCCCCAGCATTTT. Its protein product is CASSLGQGGYNQPQHF.

The rearrangement uses TRBV4-1 and TRBJ2-7; TRBD2 matches 8 bases. The length of the CDR3 is 17 residues. Germline assignment: CDR1 MGHRA and CDR2 YSYEKL. V shed 8 bases, J shed 2 bases, and the junction held 17 bases outside the gene matches. CDR3 DNA sequence: TGCGCCAGCTCGACCTTCGGACCAGCGGGAGTGGCCTACGAGCAGTACTTC. Translation gives CASSTFGPAGVAYEQYF.

The chain uses TRBV7-9 and TRBJ1-1; possible D gene TRBD1, 6 bases. Per germline, CDR1 SEHNR and CDR2 FQNEAQ (reference sequence). Trimming stripped 4 bases from V and 1 base from J, with 10 bases between. The length of the CDR3 is 14 residues. The CDR3 nucleotides read TGTGCCAGCAGCTGGACAGAGGGGAACACTGAAGCTTTCTTT. Residues: CASSWTEGNTEAFF.

The V and J genes are TRBV6-6 and TRBJ2-7; possibly TRBD1 or TRBD2 for D (5 bases each). Germline V lookup: CDR1 MNHNY, CDR2 SVGAGI (reference sequence). CDR3 length equals 14 residues. V lost 5 bases to trimming and J lost 4 bases, with 15 bases between them. The CDR3 region is CASSPLREGYEQYF. CDR3 bases: TGTGCCAGCAGTCCGCTTCGTGAGGGGTACGAGCAGTACTTC.